This T cell receptor (beta chain) was identified in a study of pediatric ulcerative colitis. The CDR3 is 15 amino acids. The germline CDR1 and CDR2 sequences are MNHNS and SASEGT. Losses at the gene ends were 3 bases for V and 1 base for J; bases not matched to a gene: 3. Up to 500,000 reads were sequenced per sample. Generated by immunoSEQ multiplex PCR, the TCRdb table keeps only in-frame clones and is missing some. The sample has roughly 54,000 clones, about 89% seen once. V usage is TRBV6-1 and J usage is TRBJ2-7; 10 bases line up with TRBD1. This sequence was found in a boy between 10 and 17 years old who was a control in a study of pediatric ulcerative colitis. Source material: blood. The CDR3 sequence: CASSETGGTSYEQYF. DNA of the CDR3: TGTGCCAGCAGTGAGACAGGGGGCACTTCCTACGAGCAGTACTTC.